This T cell receptor beta chain was sequenced during a study of shared clonotypes between healthy human individuals. A split of CD4+ cells into CD45RA+ naive and CD45RA-negative memory subsets was performed. Measured with immunoSEQ multiplex PCR; TCRdb has only the in-frame clones, and not every one. This table holds about 2.5 million clones, 80% to 95% found once. Study-level points and caveats: The authors sampled blood alone, and tissue repertoires likely differ.

The CDR3 consists of 20 residues. The germline V gene encodes CDR1 MDHEN and CDR2 SYDVKM. Trimming cost V 6 bases and J 8 bases; bases outside gene matches: 25. A remark on this clone: Its specificity is not known.

This sequence joins TRBV28 and TRBJ2-2; 9 bases are shared with TRBD2. The TCR comes from a man younger than 35 in good health. Some clones in this sample may be carry-over from other donors' samples. Sequencing input: naive CD4+ T cells from PBMCs. Subset denoted: CD45RA+ positively selected. CDR3 bases: TGTGCCAGCAGGGGACGTCAGGGTGGATCCAGCGGGAGGTCACCAGGGGAGCTGTTTTTT. It yields the protein CASRGRQGGSSGRSPGELFF.